The T cell receptor beta chain under discussion was sequenced for a study of T cell responses to AZD1222 COVID-19 vaccine. Whole-study findings and limits: Researchers report vaccine-associated CD4 TCRs spanning spike, with dominance at 160-218 and 743-854. Seropositive status at baseline applied to only five or six AZD1222 recipients. Spike-specific TCR breadth and depth both grew after two AZD1222 doses. Nearly half of spike-specific TCRs reportedly target variant regions that are unmutated in the B.1.351 and B.1.1.7 variants.

Repertoires were generated with immunoSEQ multiplex PCR, while TCRdb's copy carries only in-frame clones and drops some. The sample holds over 150,000 clones, approximately 92% seen once. V lost 5 bases and J lost 1, with 19 bases in between. CDR3 size: 17 residues. Germline-derived CDR1 and CDR2 are MNHEY and SMNVEV (reference sequence). This clone was detected once. The antigen is unknown. This TCR was recovered from an adult in good health. The sample was peripheral blood, taken on day 0 of AZD1222 vaccination. The chain recombines TRBV27 with TRBJ2-3; D might be TRBD2 (5 bases). CDR3: CASSPSDGLARTDTQYF. The CDR3 region has the DNA TGTGCCAGCAGTCCCTCTGATGGACTCGCCCGCACAGATACGCAGTATTTT.